Listed here are 20 T cell receptor beta chains from one sample, sequenced in a study of blood T cell repertoires in COVID-19. Profiling relied on immunoSEQ multiplex PCR, and the TCRdb table lists in-frame clones only, not all of them. Among about 260,000 clones listed, roughly 86% were seen once. The material sequenced was peripheral blood. Every receptor here comes from a woman aged 50 to 65 with acute or convalescent COVID-19.

This chain joins TRBV6-5 and TRBJ2-7, with a weak D call TRBD2 (5 bases). The V end was cut by 6 bases, the J end by 0 bases, with 12 bases between. There are 14 residues in the CDR3. Germline values: CDR1 MNHEY, CDR2 SVGAGI. The CDR3 sequence: CASRGLGSSYEQYF. CDR3 in DNA: TGTGCCAGCAGGGGCCTGGGGAGCTCCTACGAGCAGTACTTC.

This chain links TRBV9 with TRBJ1-2; D might be TRBD1 (6 bases). This CDR3 region has 16 residues. CDR1 and CDR2 (germline): SGDLS, YYNGEE. The V end lost 3 bases, the J end lost 0 bases, and 15 bases lay between the germline ends. The CDR3, as DNA: TGTGCCAGCAGCGATTCTACCGGGACACCTAACTATGGCTACACCTTC. Amino acid sequence: CASSDSTGTPNYGYTF.

The rearrangement links TRBV30 to TRBJ1-2; no clear D gene. The V gene lost 0 bases and the J gene lost 8 bases, with 10 bases spanning the gap. The CDR3 covers 12 residues. The germline V gene encodes CDR1 GTSNPN and CDR2 SVGIG (reference sequence). CDR3 bases: TGTGCCTGGAGTGTTAATTCGCGGGGCTACACCTTC. Translating gives CAWSVNSRGYTF.

On this clone itself: At the DNA level, this CDR3 is encoded by other sequences in the same sample as well. The CDR3: CSARDGRGQFF. The CDR3 region has the DNA TGCAGTGCTAGAGATGGCAGGGGGCAGTTCTTC. The rearrangement uses TRBV20-1 and TRBJ2-1, with D tentatively TRBD1 (6 bases). Germline CDR1 reads DFQATT; CDR2 reads SNEGSKA (reference sequence). V lost 0 bases, J lost 12 bases, and 9 bases lay in between. CDR3 size: 11 residues.

The rearrangement links TRBV6-5 to TRBJ2-7; maybe TRBD1 (5 bases). V dropped 0 bases and J dropped 2 bases, with 11 bases sitting between them. The CDR3 loop spans 15 amino acids. CDR1 MNHEY and CDR2 SVGAGI come from the germline V gene. In nucleotides, the CDR3 is TGTGCCAGCAGTTACTCGAGCGACAGAGCCTACGAGCAGTACTTC. This encodes CASSYSSDRAYEQYF.

The V and J genes are TRBV5-1 and TRBJ2-3; 12 bases fit TRBD1. V lost 4 bases to trimming and J lost 4 bases; unmatched junction nucleotides: 10. The CDR3 consists of 17 residues. CDR1 and CDR2 from the germline V gene are SGHRS and YFSETQ. CDR3 sequence reads: CASSSAGTGGAADTQYF. In nucleotides, the CDR3 is TGCGCCAGCAGCAGTGCCGGGACAGGGGGCGCGGCAGATACGCAGTATTTT.

The rearrangement uses TRBV11-3 and TRBJ2-5; 8 bases match TRBD2. Germline V gene lookup returns CDR1 SGHNT and CDR2 YENEEA. Unmatched junction bases numbered 5, after V lost 2 bases and J lost 6 bases. The CDR3 runs to 14 residues. In DNA form, the CDR3 reads TGTGCCAGCAGCTTACGGGAGGGGCTAAAGACCCAGTACTTC. Translating it yields CASSLREGLKTQYF.

The V and J genes are TRBV11-1 and TRBJ2-7; D call uncertain. V was cut by 0 bases and J by 4 bases, with 7 bases left in between. This CDR3 region has 13 residues. The germline CDR1 and CDR2 sequences are SGHAT and FQDESV (reference sequence). Written as DNA, the CDR3 is TGTGCCAGCAGCTTAGCTACGCTATACGAGCAGTACTTC. It yields the protein CASSLATLYEQYF.

This chain joins TRBV2 and TRBJ2-2; 12 bases align to TRBD2. V lost 5 bases to trimming and J lost 7 bases; unmatched junction nucleotides: 2. The germline gives CDR1 SNHLY, CDR2 FYNNEI. The CDR3 consists of 14 residues. CDR3 protein: CASSLAGGNGELFF. Written as DNA, the CDR3 is TGTGCCAGCAGTCTAGCGGGAGGGAACGGGGAGCTGTTTTTT.

The chain links TRBV24-1 to TRBJ1-1; D ambiguous. The CDR3 covers 14 residues. The V gene's germline CDR1 is KGHDR and CDR2 SFDVKD. Trimming took off 0 bases at V and 10 bases at J, with 14 bases between the two ends. CDR3 DNA: TGTGCCACCAGTGATTTGTATCGAGGGCGCGGAGCTTTCTTT. Its translation is CATSDLYRGRGAFF.

The chain carries TRBV5-1 and TRBJ1-4; tentative D call: TRBD1 (5 bases). Germline assignment: CDR1 SGHRS and CDR2 YFSETQ. Between the trimmed V and J ends, which lost 9 bases and 0 bases, there was a span of 21 bases. The CDR3 loop spans 17 amino acids. CDR3 amino acids: CAIPAVGDYSTNEKLFF. The CDR3 DNA sequence: TGCGCCATCCCCGCTGTTGGGGACTATTCAACTAATGAAAAACTGTTTTTT.

This sequence joins TRBV18 and TRBJ2-7; 7 positions match TRBD1. The CDR3 is 13 amino acids. The germline V gene has CDR1 KGHSH and CDR2 LQKENI. With 4 bases clipped from V and 2 bases from J, the junction kept 2 bases outside the gene matches. CDR3 sequence: CASSRGTAYEQYF. The CDR3 bases are TGTGCCAGCTCACGGGGGACAGCCTACGAGCAGTACTTC.

Turning to this clone: Other nucleotide sequences from this sample produce the same CDR3. The chain joins TRBV5-1 to TRBJ1-1; perhaps TRBD1 as D (5 bases). Trimming pared 5 bases from V and 0 bases from J, leaving 11 bases between. The germline gives CDR1 SGHRS, CDR2 YFSETQ. The CDR3 contains 14 residues. The CDR3 loop is CASSRGTVNTEAFF. The CDR3 coding sequence is TGCGCCAGCAGTCGCGGGACGGTGAACACTGAAGCTTTCTTT.

This sequence joins TRBV6-2 or TRBV6-3 and TRBJ2-1; 7 bases align to TRBD2. V lost 3 bases and J lost 13; bases outside the gene matches: 9. CDR1 and CDR2 (germline): MNHEY, SVGEGT. The CDR3 is 13 residues long. This chain's CDR3 is CASSYPGGWDQFF. In DNA form, the CDR3 reads TGTGCCAGCAGTTATCCCGGGGGGTGGGATCAGTTCTTC.

Only one count was recorded for this clone. CDR3 coding DNA: TGTGCCAGCAGTTTAGCAGACTATGGCTACACCTTC. Amino acid sequence: CASSLADYGYTF. This rearrangement joins TRBV28 to TRBJ1-2; D is undetermined. The CDR3 has 12 residues. Trimming left V 2 bases short and J 3 bases short, with 4 bases between. Germline CDR1 reads MDHEN; CDR2 reads SYDVKM.

The chain uses TRBV18 and TRBJ1-1; 7 nucleotides align to TRBD1. CDR3 size: 14 residues. With 2 bases clipped from V and 1 base from J, the junction kept 1 base outside the gene matches. Germline loops: CDR1 KGHSH, CDR2 LQKENI. The CDR3 DNA reads TGTGCCAGCTCACCAGGGACAGAGAACACTGAAGCTTTCTTT. This gives the protein CASSPGTENTEAFF.

This sequence joins TRBV28 and TRBJ2-1; D may be TRBD2 (6 bases). The germline V gene has CDR1 MDHEN and CDR2 SYDVKM. V was trimmed by 10 bases and J by 6 bases, leaving 16 bases between them. The CDR3 length is 13 residues. The CDR3 region is CATREPVVNEQFF. The CDR3 DNA reads TGTGCCACCCGGGAGCCCGTGGTCAATGAGCAGTTCTTC.

Only one count was recorded for this clone. CDR3 loop: CASRLVPIDRQAYEQYF. The CDR3 nucleotides read TGTGCAAGTCGCTTAGTCCCAATCGATAGACAGGCCTACGAGCAGTACTTC. The chain uses TRBV12-2 and TRBJ2-7; the D call of TRBD1 is as the table states it, not checked on the DNA. TRBV12-2 is shown as a pseudogene. The CDR3 consists of 17 residues.

This chain connects TRBV7-3 to TRBJ2-1; 11 bases match TRBD2. The V gene's germline CDR1 is SGHTA and CDR2 FQGTGA. The CDR3 is 16 residues long. V was clipped by 5 bases and J by 2 bases; unmatched bases: 5. The chain's CDR3 is CASSQSLAGAYNEQFF. Here the CDR3 DNA reads TGTGCCAGCAGCCAATCACTAGCGGGGGCCTACAATGAGCAGTTCTTC.

The chain has TRBV25-1 and TRBJ2-2; possibly TRBD1 for D (6 bases). CDR1 is MGHDK, CDR2 SYGVNS, per germline. V was trimmed by 3 bases and J by 3 bases, leaving 20 bases between them. The CDR3 totals 18 residues. The CDR3, as DNA: TGTGCCAGCAGTGATTTGGGACACTCATCCACGGACACCGGGGAGCTGTTTTTT. Translating it yields CASSDLGHSSTDTGELFF.